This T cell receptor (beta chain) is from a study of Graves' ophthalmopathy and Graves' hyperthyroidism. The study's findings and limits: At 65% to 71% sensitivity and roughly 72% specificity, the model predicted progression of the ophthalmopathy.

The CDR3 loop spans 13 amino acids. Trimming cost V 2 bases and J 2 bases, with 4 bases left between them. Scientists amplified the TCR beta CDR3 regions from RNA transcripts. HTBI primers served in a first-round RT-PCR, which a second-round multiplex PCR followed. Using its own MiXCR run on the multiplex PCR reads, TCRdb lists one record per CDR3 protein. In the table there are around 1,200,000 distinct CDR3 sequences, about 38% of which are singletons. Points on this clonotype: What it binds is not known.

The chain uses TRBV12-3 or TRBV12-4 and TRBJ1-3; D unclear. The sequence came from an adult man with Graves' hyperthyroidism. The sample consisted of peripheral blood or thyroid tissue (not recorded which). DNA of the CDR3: TGTGCCAGCAGTTTAAAGGCTGGAAACACCATATATTTT. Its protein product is CASSLKAGNTIYF.